The present TCR beta chain was sequenced within a study of CD8+CD57+ T cells in acquired aplastic anemia. With V trimmed by 6 bases and J by 3 bases, 10 bases remained unmatched. This CDR3 is built from 15 residues. Germline CDR1 is SNHLY and CDR2 is FYNNEI. Patients sequenced had flow cytometry evidence of CD8+CD57+ cell expansion. Researchers used genomic DNA as the template to profile TCR beta VDJ and CDR3. Using its own MiXCR run on the reads, TCRdb lists one record per CDR3 protein. The sample includes around 290,000 distinct CDR3 sequences, roughly 61% seen only once; the top ten take around 1.3%.

Sequencing was done on a sample of sorted CD4+, CD8+, or CD8+CD57+ T cells (not recorded which) from PBMCs. The chain joins TRBV2 to TRBJ2-7; 8 positions agree with TRBD2. The clonotype comes from a human donor with aplastic anemia. Written as DNA, the CDR3 is TGTGCCAGCAGCGGGGGGGGGGCCTCGCACTACGAGCAGTACTTC. It translates to CASSGGGASHYEQYF.